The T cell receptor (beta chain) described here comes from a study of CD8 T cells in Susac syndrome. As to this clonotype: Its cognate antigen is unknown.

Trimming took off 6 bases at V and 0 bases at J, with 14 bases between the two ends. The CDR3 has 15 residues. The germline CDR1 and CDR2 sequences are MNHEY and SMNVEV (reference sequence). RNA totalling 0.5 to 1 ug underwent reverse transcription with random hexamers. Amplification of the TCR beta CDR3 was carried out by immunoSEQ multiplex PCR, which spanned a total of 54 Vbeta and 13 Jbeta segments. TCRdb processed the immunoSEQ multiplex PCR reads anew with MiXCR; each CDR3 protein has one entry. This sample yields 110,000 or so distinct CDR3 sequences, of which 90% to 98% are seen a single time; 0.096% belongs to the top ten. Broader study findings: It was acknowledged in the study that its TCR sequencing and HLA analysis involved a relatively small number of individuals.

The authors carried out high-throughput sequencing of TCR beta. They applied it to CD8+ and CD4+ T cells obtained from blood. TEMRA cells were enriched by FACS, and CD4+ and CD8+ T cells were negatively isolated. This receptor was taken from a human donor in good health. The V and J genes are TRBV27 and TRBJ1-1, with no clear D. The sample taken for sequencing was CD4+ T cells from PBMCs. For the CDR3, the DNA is TGTGCCAGCAGAGCCTTTATGGAGGTGAACACTGAAGCTTTCTTT. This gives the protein CASRAFMEVNTEAFF.